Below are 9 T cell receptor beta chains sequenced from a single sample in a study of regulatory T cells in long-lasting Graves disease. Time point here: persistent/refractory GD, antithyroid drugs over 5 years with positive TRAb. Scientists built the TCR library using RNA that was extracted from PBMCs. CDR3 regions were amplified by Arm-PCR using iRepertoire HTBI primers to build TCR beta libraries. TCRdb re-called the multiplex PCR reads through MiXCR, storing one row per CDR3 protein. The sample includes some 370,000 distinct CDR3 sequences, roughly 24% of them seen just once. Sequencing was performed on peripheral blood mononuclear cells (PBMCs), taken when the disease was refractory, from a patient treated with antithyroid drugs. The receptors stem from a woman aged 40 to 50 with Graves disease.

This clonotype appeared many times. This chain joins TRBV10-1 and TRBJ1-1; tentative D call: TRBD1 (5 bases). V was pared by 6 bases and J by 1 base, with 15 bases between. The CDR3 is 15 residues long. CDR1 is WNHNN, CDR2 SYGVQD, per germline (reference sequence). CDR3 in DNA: TGCGCCAGCAGCCCTGGGGGGTCAAAGAACACTGAAGCTTTCTTT. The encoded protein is CASSPGGSKNTEAFF.

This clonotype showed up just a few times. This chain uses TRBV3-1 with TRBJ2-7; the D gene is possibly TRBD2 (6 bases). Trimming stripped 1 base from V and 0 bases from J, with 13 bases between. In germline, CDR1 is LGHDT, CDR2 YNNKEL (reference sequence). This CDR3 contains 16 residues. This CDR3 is CASSQGLERSSYEQYF. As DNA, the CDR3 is TGTGCCAGCAGCCAAGGACTAGAGCGGAGCTCCTACGAGCAGTACTTC.

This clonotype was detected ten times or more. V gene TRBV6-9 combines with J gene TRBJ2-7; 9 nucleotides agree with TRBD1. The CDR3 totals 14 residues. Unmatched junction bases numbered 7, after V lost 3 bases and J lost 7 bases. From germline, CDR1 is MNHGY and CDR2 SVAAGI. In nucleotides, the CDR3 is TGTGCCAGCAGTTACGGCCCGGGACAGGGTGAGCAGTACTTC. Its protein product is CASSYGPGQGEQYF.

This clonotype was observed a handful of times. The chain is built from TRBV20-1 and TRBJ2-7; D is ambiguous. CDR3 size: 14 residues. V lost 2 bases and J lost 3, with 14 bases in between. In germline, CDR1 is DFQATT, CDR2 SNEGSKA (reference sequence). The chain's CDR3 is CSARTRTAGYEQYF. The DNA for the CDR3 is TGCAGTGCTAGAACAAGGACCGCCGGCTACGAGCAGTACTTC.

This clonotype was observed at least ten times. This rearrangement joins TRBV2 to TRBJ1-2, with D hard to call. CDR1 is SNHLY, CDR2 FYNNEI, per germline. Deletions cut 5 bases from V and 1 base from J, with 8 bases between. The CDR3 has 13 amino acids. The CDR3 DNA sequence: TGTGCCAGCAGTTTGGCGGATAACTATGGCTACACCTTC. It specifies CASSLADNYGYTF.

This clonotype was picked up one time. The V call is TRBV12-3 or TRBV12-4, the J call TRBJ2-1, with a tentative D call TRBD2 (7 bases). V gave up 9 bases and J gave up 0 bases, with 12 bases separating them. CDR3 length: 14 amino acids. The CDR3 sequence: CASDAGASYNEQFF. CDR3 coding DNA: TGTGCCAGTGATGCGGGGGCCTCCTACAATGAGCAGTTCTTC.

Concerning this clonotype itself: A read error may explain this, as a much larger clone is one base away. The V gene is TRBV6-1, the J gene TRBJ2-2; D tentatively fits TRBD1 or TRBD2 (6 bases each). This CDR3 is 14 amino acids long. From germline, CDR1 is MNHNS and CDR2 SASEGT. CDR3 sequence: CASGPLGGSGEPFF. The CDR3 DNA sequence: TGTGCCAGTGGGCCCCTAGGGGGGTCCGGGGAGCCGTTTTTT.

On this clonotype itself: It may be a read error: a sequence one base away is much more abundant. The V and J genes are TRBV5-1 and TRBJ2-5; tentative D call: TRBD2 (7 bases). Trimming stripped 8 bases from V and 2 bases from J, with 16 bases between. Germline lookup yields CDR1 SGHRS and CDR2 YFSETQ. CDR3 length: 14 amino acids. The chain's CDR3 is CARQGLTEQETQYF. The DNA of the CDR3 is TGCGCCAGACAGGGACTAACGGAACAAGAGACCCAGTACTTC.

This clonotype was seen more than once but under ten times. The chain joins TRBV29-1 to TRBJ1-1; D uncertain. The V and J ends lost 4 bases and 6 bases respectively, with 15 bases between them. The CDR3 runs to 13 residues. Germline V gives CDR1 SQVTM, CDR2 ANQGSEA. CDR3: CSVAGVLIPEAFF. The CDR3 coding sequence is TGCAGCGTTGCTGGGGTGCTGATCCCTGAAGCTTTCTTT.